This TCR beta chain appears in the sequencing data of a study of CD8 T cells in ankylosing spondylitis. Study-wide results and limits: The disease-linked clones had a CD8+ phenotype and low blood frequencies. As reported, disease-linked clones showed significant enrichment in matched ankylosing spondylitis synovial fluid. The study identified a TCR beta motif of seven or eight highly homologous variants that appeared characteristic of ankylosing spondylitis blood.

V shed 5 bases and J shed 4 bases, with 12 bases lying between them. The CDR3 length is 14 residues. Looked up from germline, CDR1 is SEHNR and CDR2 is FQNEAQ (reference sequence). MiXCR, run by TCRdb on the 5' RACE reads, gives a single entry per CDR3 protein. The table shows about 240,000 distinct CDR3 sequences, with 8.6% occurring only once. On this clonotype itself: The antigen is unknown.

This TCR was recovered from a male donor with ankylosing spondylitis or in good health (not recorded which). The V call is TRBV7-9, the J call TRBJ1-3; D not resolved. The sequenced material came from blood, either unsorted or a sorted T cell fraction (not recorded which). CDR3 in amino acids: CASSPRGVGNTIYF. CDR3 bases: TGTGCCAGCAGCCCCCGCGGGGTAGGAAACACCATATATTTT.